The rows below give T cell receptor beta chains drawn from one sample of a study of OX40 agonist ivuxolimab in advanced cancers. The table came from immunoSEQ multiplex PCR; TCRdb's copy has only in-frame clones and leaves some out. The table lists 55,000 to 65,000 clones, about 90% of them singletons, with 14% in the top ten. The specimen comprised CD4+ or CD8+ T cells sorted from blood, sampled in a trial of the OX40 agonist ivuxolimab. These receptors all come from an adult with an advanced solid tumor such as melanoma, head and neck, liver or kidney cancer. Both conserved end residues are part of each CDR3. The D gene is left open where the match is weak. For some rows the clone size is stated as once, few or many, or as a class when expanded; others skip it.

cdr3_nt cdr3_aa v_call d_call clone_size j_call
TGTGCCAGCAGTTTAATAGGGTCTAGCGGGGGAGAGACCCAGTACTTC CASSLIGSSGGETQYF TRBV28 TRBD2 - TRBJ2-5
TGCGCCAGCAGCCAAGGTCGTGGCGGGGGGGGCGACAATGAGCAGTTCTTC CASSQGRGGGGDNEQFF TRBV4-1 TRBD2 - TRBJ2-1
TGTGCCAGCAGGTTCGCGAACACCGGGGAGCTGTTTTTT CASRFANTGELFF TRBV7-2 - - TRBJ2-2
TGTGCCAGCAGTTTTGGCGGGAGCGGTATAACGCAGTATTTT CASSFGGSGITQYF TRBV27 TRBD2 once TRBJ2-3
TGTGCCAGCAGCCAATGGACAGGGAACAATCAGCCCCAGCATTTT CASSQWTGNNQPQHF TRBV7-2 TRBD1 - TRBJ1-5
TGTGCCAGCAGTTCCAGACTAGCGGGAAAGACCCAGTACTTC CASSSRLAGKTQYF TRBV28 TRBD2 once TRBJ2-5
TGTGCCAGCAGCGTACAGGGACAGGGATACGAGCAGTACTTC CASSVQGQGYEQYF TRBV9 TRBD1 - TRBJ2-7
TGCGCCAGCAGTCAATCAGGGTGGACCGGGGAGCTGTTTTTT CASSQSGWTGELFF TRBV23-1 - - TRBJ2-2
TGTGCCAGTACCCCCCCACCGGGACTAGCGGGAAGTCCTACAGATACGCAGTATTTT CASTPPPGLAGSPTDTQYF TRBV19 TRBD2 - TRBJ2-3
TGCGCCAGCAGCTTCGACGGCCCTGCTAACTATGGCTACACCTTC CASSFDGPANYGYTF TRBV5-1 - - TRBJ1-2
TGTGCCAGCAGTTACTCGGCTAGCGGGAGTAAGGAGCAGTACTTC CASSYSASGSKEQYF TRBV6-5 TRBD2 - TRBJ2-7
TGCGCCAGCAGTGATTTGCGGGAGACAGATACGCAGTATTTT CASSDLRETDTQYF TRBV10-2 TRBD2 - TRBJ2-3
TGTGCCAGCAGTTCCCGGGAGTCCTTGGACTTC CASSSRESLDF TRBV28 - - TRBJ1-2